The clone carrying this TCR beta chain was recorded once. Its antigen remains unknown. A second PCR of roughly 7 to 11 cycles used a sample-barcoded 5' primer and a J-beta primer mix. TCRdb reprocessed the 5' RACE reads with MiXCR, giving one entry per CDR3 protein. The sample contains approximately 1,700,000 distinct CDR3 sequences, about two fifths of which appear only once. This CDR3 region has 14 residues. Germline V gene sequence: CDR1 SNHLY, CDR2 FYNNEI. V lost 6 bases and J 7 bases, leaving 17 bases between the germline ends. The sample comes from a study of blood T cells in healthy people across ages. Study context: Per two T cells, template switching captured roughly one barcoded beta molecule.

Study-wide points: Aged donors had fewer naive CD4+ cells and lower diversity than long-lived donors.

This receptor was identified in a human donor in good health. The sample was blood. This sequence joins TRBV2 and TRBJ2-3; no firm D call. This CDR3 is CASSQSWSLNTQYF. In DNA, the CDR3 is TGTGCCAGCAGCCAAAGCTGGAGCTTGAATACGCAGTATTTT.